Shown below are 15 T cell receptor beta chains from a single sample sequenced in a study of CD8+ T cells in alopecia areata. Following RNA extraction, reverse transcription yielded cDNA that acted as the sequencing template. Generated by immunoSEQ multiplex PCR, the TCRdb table keeps only in-frame clones and is missing some. The sample has 200,000 to 250,000 clones, 50% to 65% seen once. The specimen comprised CD4+ T cells sorted from blood, sampled at week 0. Source of these receptors: a human donor with alopecia areata.

This clone appeared a single time. The CDR3, as DNA: TGTGCCACCACAGGGTATAATTCACCCCTCCACTTT. It yields the protein CATTGYNSPLHF. The chain uses TRBV7-2 and TRBJ1-6, with D maybe TRBD1 (6 bases). Germline values: CDR1 SGHTA, CDR2 FQGNSA. With 10 bases removed from V and 4 bases from J, the gap between germline ends came to 8 bases. The CDR3 covers 12 residues.

Only a few counts were recorded for this clone. The chain carries TRBV5-6 and TRBJ1-1, with D uncertain. Germline-derived CDR1 and CDR2 are SGHDT and YYEEEE. The CDR3 consists of 14 residues. V gave up 0 bases and J gave up 3 bases, with 9 bases separating them. CDR3 bases: TGTGCCAGCAGCTTGGTGGACGGTGACACTGAAGCTTTCTTT. Its protein is CASSLVDGDTEAFF.

The rearrangement joins TRBV14 to TRBJ2-7; D assignment may be TRBD1 or TRBD2 (6 bases each). Germline V gives CDR1 SGHDN, CDR2 FVKESK. The CDR3 length is 17 residues. With 4 bases removed from V and 0 bases from J, the gap between germline ends came to 19 bases. CDR3 nucleotide sequence: TGTGCCAGCAGCCCACCCAGAATCAGGGGAGGCTCCTACGAGCAGTACTTC. Encoded protein: CASSPPRIRGGSYEQYF.

This clone was recorded only once. The rearrangement links TRBV11-2 to TRBJ1-6; weak D call: TRBD1 (5 bases). The germline V gene has CDR1 SGHAT and CDR2 FQNNGV. The ends were cut back, 1 base at V and 10 bases at J, with 17 bases in the middle. The CDR3 runs to 16 residues. CDR3 loop: CASSLVPKQGESPLHF. Written as DNA, the CDR3 is TGTGCCAGCAGCTTAGTTCCAAAGCAGGGAGAATCACCCCTCCACTTT.

This clone was detected only once. The rearrangement uses TRBV30 and TRBJ1-1; possible D gene TRBD1, 6 bases. The CDR3 spans 11 residues. Trimming removed 6 bases at V and 8 bases at J, with 13 bases between. The germline gives CDR1 GTSNPN, CDR2 SVGIG (reference sequence). The CDR3 DNA follows: TGTGCCTGCAATGGGGGCAGCGAAGCTTTCTTT. This translates into CACNGGSEAFF. Based on the CDR3 plus reference TRBV30 and TRBJ1-1, the full variable domain is SQTIHQWPATLVQPVGSPLSLECTVEGTSNPNLYWYRQAAGRGLQLLFYSVGIGQISSEVPQNLSASRPQDRQFILSSKKLLLSDSGFYLCACNGGSEAFFGQGTRLTVV.

The chain couples TRBV4-1 to TRBJ2-1, with 12 bases identical to TRBD2. Trimming removed 3 bases from V and 0 bases from J; junction bases left unmatched: 6. The CDR3 is 18 residues long. CDR1 is MGHRA and CDR2 is YSYEKL in the germline V gene. The CDR3 loop is CASSHGLAGITSYNEQFF. CDR3 coding DNA: TGCGCCAGCAGCCATGGACTAGCGGGGATCACCTCCTACAATGAGCAGTTCTTC.

Here the CDR3 reads CASSELEPGPTDTQYF. DNA of the CDR3: TGTGCCAGCAGTGAATTAGAACCAGGACCCACAGATACGCAGTATTTT. The chain joins TRBV25-1 to TRBJ2-3; D gene uncertain. Trimming left V 1 base short and J 2 bases short, with 13 bases between. Per the germline V gene, CDR1 is MGHDK and CDR2 is SYGVNS. CDR3 length: 16 amino acids. Supplemented by reference TRBV25-1 and TRBJ2-3, the full variable domain reads EADIYQTPRYLVIGTGKKITLECSQTMGHDKMYWYQQDPGMELHLIHYSYGVNSTEKGDLSSESTVSRIRTEHFPLTLESARPSHTSQYLCASSELEPGPTDTQYFGPGTRLTVL.

The chain has TRBV30 and TRBJ2-3, with D perhaps matching TRBD1 (5 bases). Trimming left V 4 bases short and J 6 bases short, with 14 bases between. Germline assignment: CDR1 GTSNPN and CDR2 SVGIG (reference sequence). CDR3 length: 13 amino acids. The CDR3 DNA sequence: TGTGCCTGGATACAGGTCCCTAACGATACGCAGTATTTT. Translation: CAWIQVPNDTQYF.

The chain joins TRBV29-1 to TRBJ1-4; 8 bases match TRBD1. The length of the CDR3 is 15 residues. V dropped 7 bases and J dropped 0; count of bases not matched to a gene: 7. Per germline, CDR1 SQVTM and CDR2 ANQGSEA. CDR3 sequence reads: CSGRQGTTTNEKLFF. For the CDR3, the DNA is TGCAGCGGGAGACAGGGGACAACAACTAATGAAAAACTGTTTTTT.

The chain carries TRBV20-1 and TRBJ2-3; 8 bases line up with TRBD2. The CDR3 totals 11 residues. The V and J ends lost 6 bases and 11 bases, in that order; junction bases with no gene match: 7. CDR1 and CDR2 (germline): DFQATT, SNEGSKA (reference sequence). CDR3 coding DNA: TGCAGTGCCCACCTAGCGGGTGGGCAGTATTTT. Its translation: CSAHLAGGQYF.

This clone was detected only a few times. This chain uses TRBV7-2 with TRBJ2-4; TRBD1 might be the D (6 bases). Germline V gene sequence: CDR1 SGHTA, CDR2 FQGNSA. CDR3 size: 13 residues. With 5 bases removed from V and 4 bases from J, the gap between germline ends came to 9 bases. The CDR3 DNA follows: TGTGCCAGCAGCCGGGACACTAAAAACATTCAGTACTTC. It is translated as CASSRDTKNIQYF.

J is TRBJ2-5 and V is TRBV9; D gene unclear. CDR1 SGDLS and CDR2 YYNGEE come from the germline V gene. This CDR3 has 14 amino acids. V shed 0 bases and J shed 2 bases, with 8 bases lying between them. The CDR3 coding sequence is TGTGCCAGCAGCGTAGGAGTAGGGCAAGAGACCCAGTACTTC. Translated, it gives CASSVGVGQETQYF.

As to this clone: Other DNA variants within this sample encode the same CDR3. The chain is built from TRBV5-1 and TRBJ2-7; D is ambiguous. CDR1 is SGHRS, CDR2 YFSETQ, per germline. V dropped 4 bases and J dropped 2 bases, with 4 bases sitting between them. There are 11 residues in the CDR3. The CDR3 region is CASSTAYEQYF. CDR3 bases: TGCGCCAGCAGCACCGCCTACGAGCAGTACTTC.

This chain links TRBV20-1 with TRBJ1-4; no firm D call. The CDR3 sequence is 11 residues long. Trimming stripped 0 bases from V and 9 bases from J, with 5 bases between. Germline lookup yields CDR1 DFQATT and CDR2 SNEGSKA (reference sequence). Here the CDR3 reads CSARDPKKLFF. The CDR3 region has the DNA TGCAGTGCTAGAGACCCCAAAAAACTGTTTTTT.

The genes are TRBV27 and TRBJ1-2, with 10 bases matching TRBD1. Germline-derived CDR1 and CDR2 are MNHEY and SMNVEV (reference sequence). The length of the CDR3 is 15 residues. The ends lost 1 base at V and 4 bases at J; junction bases unmatched: 3. CDR3 bases: TGTGCCAGCAGTTTATTGGGACAGGGGTTCTATGGCTACACCTTC. Translation gives CASSLLGQGFYGYTF.